The next 23 T cell receptor beta chains were all read from a single sample in a study of T cells in women clearing cervical HPV infection. Sequencing used immunoSEQ multiplex PCR; TCRdb keeps in-frame clones, though not all of them. The table for this sample gives about 22,000 clones. The sample was blood buffy coat. The receptors shown here come from a woman aged 18-70 years with a cervical HPV16 infection that either progressed to CIN3+ or cleared (not recorded which).

Concerning this clone itself: The CDR3 end lies 3 residues beyond the end of the read and is filled in from the germline J gene. This chain connects TRBV12-3 or TRBV12-4 to TRBJ2-7; TRBD2 aligns across 9 bases. V was pared by 6 bases and J by 5 bases, with 14 bases of the junction left unmatched. This CDR3 has 16 amino acids. Partial CDR3 DNA: TGTGCCAGCAGCCCCATCGCGGGAGGGCCCGCCAACGAG. Amino acids: CASSPIAGGPANE. The whole CDR3 sequence is CASSPIAGGPANEQYF.

As to this clone: The sequenced fragment ends 3 residues before the CDR3 boundary, so the rest is inferred from the germline J gene. The rearrangement uses TRBV10-3 and TRBJ1-2, with D possibly TRBD1 on 5 matching bases. The germline CDR1 and CDR2 sequences are ENHRY and SYGVKD. V lost 6 bases, J lost 3 bases, and 14 bases lay in between. CDR3 length: 14 residues. The CDR3 protein is CAIRSWGGDYGYTF. The CDR3 DNA, read in part, is TGTGCCATCAGGTCTTGGGGGGGAGACTATGGC.

Note on this clone: The read stops 3 residues short of the end of the CDR3; the missing end is completed from the germline J gene. V and J are TRBV19 and TRBJ1-3; D may be TRBD1 (5 bases). Germline V gene sequence: CDR1 LNHDA, CDR2 SQIVND (reference sequence). The CDR3 has 13 amino acids. The V end was cut by 6 bases, the J end by 8 bases, with 14 bases between. CDR3 protein: CASRSRESDTIYF. CDR3 DNA (partial): TGTGCCAGTAGATCCAGGGAATCGGACACC.

About this clone: From the germline J gene comes the end of the CDR3, since the read stops 3 residues before it. The rearrangement joins TRBV5-1 to TRBJ2-1; TRBD1 might be the D (5 bases). This CDR3 spans 14 amino acids. Germline CDR1 is SGHRS and CDR2 is YFSETQ. Trimming removed 0 bases at V and 5 bases at J, with 9 bases between. CDR3 in amino acids: CASSLEGNNNEQFF. CDR3 DNA (partial): TGCGCCAGCAGCTTGGAGGGGAACAACAATGAG.

Note on this clone: With the read ending 3 residues before the CDR3 end, the germline J gene is used to fill in that end. V gene TRBV11-2 combines with J gene TRBJ2-1; TRBD2 matches 10 bases. CDR1 is SGHAT, CDR2 FQNNGV, per germline. The CDR3 loop spans 14 amino acids. With V trimmed by 3 bases and J by 9 bases, 5 bases remained unmatched. The sequenced part of the CDR3 DNA is TGTGCCAGCAGCTTTTCAGCGGGAGGGAGTGAG. Translating gives CASSFSAGGSE. The whole CDR3 sequence reads CASSFSAGGSEQFF.

On this clone itself: With the read ending 3 residues before the CDR3 end, the germline J gene is used to fill in that end. V is TRBV5-4 and J is TRBJ1-2; TRBD1 matches 7 bases. The germline CDR1 and CDR2 sequences are SGHNT and YYREEE (reference sequence). The junction had 11 bases not matched to a gene; V was cut back by 4 bases and J by 5 bases. The CDR3 totals 15 residues. CDR3 amino acids: CASSNRDRLSYGYTF. The covered CDR3 bases are TGTGCCAGCAGCAATAGGGACAGATTATCATATGGC.

The CDR3 bases that were read are TGTGCCAGTAGTGTAAGGTCCGGAAACACC. Its translation is CASSVRSGNT. The CDR3, in full, reads CASSVRSGNTIYF. The V gene is TRBV19, the J gene TRBJ1-3; D uncertain. The CDR3 end is not reached by the read, which stops 3 residues before it; the germline J gene fills it in. V dropped 5 bases and J dropped 4 bases, with 9 bases sitting between them. Germline loops: CDR1 LNHDA, CDR2 SQIVND (reference sequence). The CDR3 covers 13 residues.

The DNA read from the CDR3 is TGCAGTGCTTCGGGACAGGGAATTGGCGAG. This codes for CSASGQGIGE. The whole CDR3 sequence reads CSASGQGIGEQYF. The chain recombines TRBV20-1 with TRBJ2-7; TRBD1 matches 9 bases. The read terminates 3 residues before the CDR3 end, so the remaining end is supplied by the germline J gene. The CDR3 extends over 13 amino acids. The V gene's germline CDR1 is DFQATT and CDR2 SNEGSKA (reference sequence). The J segment lost 6 bases and the V segment lost 5 bases, leaving 8 bases of the junction unmatched.

Concerning this clone itself: The observed sequence ends 3 residues before the CDR3 terminus, with the missing tail filled in from the germline J gene. The genes are TRBV19 and TRBJ2-3; tentative D call: TRBD1 (5 bases). Germline loops: CDR1 LNHDA, CDR2 SQIVND (reference sequence). V lost 3 bases to trimming and J lost 2 bases, with 9 bases between them. CDR3 length equals 14 residues. The CDR3 bases that were read are TGTGCCAGTAGTATGGGGCCCAACACAGATACG. Translating it yields CASSMGPNTDT. The whole CDR3 protein is CASSMGPNTDTQYF.

In regard to this clone: The DNA ends 3 residues before the CDR3 does, and the rest of the CDR3 is filled in from the germline J gene. The rearrangement joins TRBV5-1 to TRBJ2-7; 9 bases are a match to TRBD1. Trimming took 5 bases from V and 2 from J; bases not matched to a gene: 8. Germline loops: CDR1 SGHRS, CDR2 YFSETQ. The CDR3 totals 15 residues. This chain's CDR3 is CASSRGQGLTYEQYF. Partial CDR3 DNA: TGCGCCAGCAGTCGGGGACAGGGACTAACCTACGAG.

Points on this clone: The read terminates 3 residues ahead of where the CDR3 ends, so the germline J gene completes it. The chain joins TRBV6-1 to TRBJ1-3; D gene uncertain. The germline V gene has CDR1 MNHNS and CDR2 SASEGT. The CDR3 totals 14 residues. The V gene lost 2 bases and the J gene lost 0 bases, with 5 bases spanning the gap. The part of the CDR3 DNA that was read is TGTGCCAGCAGTGAACAGAACTCTGGAAACACC. Encoded protein: CASSEQNSGNT. The entire CDR3 protein reads CASSEQNSGNTIYF.

Regarding this clone: The read halts 3 residues ahead of the CDR3 end, with the missing end drawn from the germline J gene. The chain links TRBV5-1 to TRBJ1-1; D ambiguous. The V gene's germline CDR1 is SGHRS and CDR2 YFSETQ. The CDR3 has 13 residues. V was pared by 2 bases and J by 3 bases, with 8 bases between. CDR3 in amino acids: CASSFARDTEAFF. CDR3 DNA (partial): TGCGCCAGCAGCTTTGCTAGAGACACTGAA.

With respect to this clone: Coverage ceases 3 residues before the CDR3 finishes, and the germline J gene fills in the end. The chain recombines TRBV20-1 with TRBJ2-5, with 9 bases that match TRBD2. V dropped 8 bases and J dropped 2; count of bases not matched to a gene: 15. The CDR3 runs to 16 residues. CDR1 is DFQATT, CDR2 SNEGSKA, per germline (reference sequence). The CDR3 sequence: CSPGPASGTYQETQYF. The part of the CDR3 DNA that was read is TGCAGTCCCGGACCAGCTAGCGGGACATATCAAGAGACC.

Comment on this clone: The sequence runs out 3 residues before the end of the CDR3; the remainder is reconstructed from the germline J gene. The chain uses TRBV5-1 and TRBJ2-6, with D unclear. Trimming pared 0 bases from V and 4 bases from J, leaving 8 bases between. Germline lookup yields CDR1 SGHRS and CDR2 YFSETQ. This CDR3 has 15 residues. The CDR3 DNA, read in part, is TGCGCCAGCAGCTTGGAATCCCCGGGGGCCAACGTC. Protein product: CASSLESPGANV. The full CDR3 reads CASSLESPGANVLTF.

Turning to this clone: The CDR3 extends 3 residues past the end of the read, so its final part is completed from the germline J gene. V is TRBV7-2 and J is TRBJ2-2; a possible D gene is TRBD2 (5 bases). Trimming took 1 base from V and 6 from J, leaving 9 bases between them. This CDR3 has 14 amino acids. In germline, CDR1 is SGHTA, CDR2 FQGNSA. The CDR3 protein is CASSLEAGAGELFF. The sequenced part of the CDR3 DNA is TGTGCCAGCAGCTTAGAGGCGGGTGCCGGGGAG.

Comment on this clone: The CDR3 goes on 3 residues after the read ends, and that part is filled in from the germline J gene. The rearrangement joins TRBV18 to TRBJ1-5, with D uncertain. Germline CDR1 is KGHSH and CDR2 is LQKENI. V was trimmed by 3 bases and J by 5 bases, leaving 11 bases between them. The CDR3 contains 14 residues. The sequenced CDR3 bases are TGTGCCAGCTCACCGGAAGCGGCCGATCAGCCC. This gives the protein CASSPEAADQP. The full CDR3 sequence reads CASSPEAADQPQHF.

As to this clone: The read ends 3 residues shy of where the CDR3 ends; the end is completed using the germline J gene. The rearrangement links TRBV20-1 to TRBJ2-1; 8 bases agree with TRBD1. The CDR3 is 12 amino acids. The germline gives CDR1 DFQATT, CDR2 SNEGSKA (reference sequence). Trimming at V came to 3 bases and at J to 8 bases, leaving 3 bases not matched to a gene. The covered CDR3 bases are TGCAGTGCTAGCCAGGGGGCGTATGAG. Its translation is CSASQGAYE. The entire CDR3 protein reads CSASQGAYEQFF.

Regarding this clone: Read sequence stops 3 residues before the CDR3 end, and the germline J gene provides the missing end. V gene TRBV30 combines with J gene TRBJ2-5; D uncertain. V was pared by 2 bases and J by 1 base, with 5 bases between. The germline V gene has CDR1 GTSNPN and CDR2 SVGIG (reference sequence). The CDR3 is made up of 12 amino acids. The sequenced CDR3 bases are TGTGCCTGGAGTCAGCGCCAAGAGACC. It translates to CAWSQRQET. The full CDR3 sequence reads CAWSQRQETQYF.

About this clone: The read halts 3 residues ahead of the CDR3 end, with the missing end drawn from the germline J gene. The rearrangement uses TRBV4-1 and TRBJ1-1; D remains ambiguous. Trimming shortened V by 0 bases and J by 0 bases, and 5 bases separated the two germline ends. Germline V gives CDR1 MGHRA, CDR2 YSYEKL. The CDR3 consists of 14 residues. CDR3 in amino acids: CASSQDTVNTEAFF. CDR3 DNA, as far as it was read: TGCGCCAGCAGCCAAGATACAGTGAACACTGAA.

About this clone itself: The observed sequence ends 3 residues before the CDR3 terminus, with the missing tail filled in from the germline J gene. The rearrangement links TRBV28 to TRBJ1-4; the D is unclear. The ends were cut back, 4 bases at V and 0 bases at J, with 15 bases in the middle. The germline V gene encodes CDR1 MDHEN and CDR2 SYDVKM. CDR3 length: 17 residues. This chain's CDR3 is CASSSPISLATNEKLFF. Partial CDR3 DNA: TGTGCCAGCAGTTCCCCCATCTCACTAGCAACTAATGAAAAA.

Notes on this clone: The read terminates 3 residues ahead of where the CDR3 ends, so the germline J gene completes it. The V and J genes are TRBV14 and TRBJ1-1; TRBD1 matches 9 bases. The CDR3 totals 15 residues. Unmatched junction bases numbered 5, after V lost 4 bases and J lost 2 bases. Germline loops: CDR1 SGHDN, CDR2 FVKESK. This CDR3 is CASSRIQGANTEAFF. The DNA read from the CDR3 is TGTGCCAGCAGCCGAATACAGGGGGCCAACACTGAA.

Note on this clone: The read comes to an end 3 residues before the CDR3 does, leaving the germline J gene to fill in the end. V and J are TRBV28 and TRBJ2-3, with 8 nucleotides matching TRBD1. V gave up 5 bases and J gave up 4 bases; unmatched junction bases: 8. Germline-derived CDR1 and CDR2 are MDHEN and SYDVKM. The CDR3 totals 15 residues. CDR3 sequence: CASSPTGGGADTQYF. The CDR3 bases that were read are TGTGCCAGCAGTCCCACAGGGGGTGGGGCAGATACG.

As regards this clone: Read coverage stops 3 residues before the CDR3 terminus; the germline J gene supplies the remainder. This chain connects TRBV5-1 to TRBJ2-6; D gene uncertain. The ends were cut back, 4 bases at V and 0 bases at J, with 11 bases in the middle. This CDR3 has 16 residues. CDR1 and CDR2 from the germline V gene are SGHRS and YFSETQ. CDR3 protein: CASSPSASSGANVLTF. CDR3 DNA (partial): TGCGCCAGCAGCCCATCAGCGAGCTCTGGGGCCAACGTC.